This T cell receptor (beta chain) was found in a study of T cell responses to AZD1222 COVID-19 vaccine. Across the whole study: Investigators merged groups given second doses at roughly 4 or roughly 12 weeks. Study-level points and caveats: Only a handful of AZD1222 recipients tested seropositive at baseline. Clonal diversity may have been underestimated, and the donors were mostly white British, with more females than males. The study sampled repertoires only after the peak T cell response.

Data came from immunoSEQ multiplex PCR; TCRdb stores just in-frame clones and leaves some out. The data contain 120,000 or so clones, 88% of them seen just once; the ten biggest clones take up 7.6%. This clone was detected a few times. Antigen specificity is unknown. The sequencing used peripheral blood, collected on day 0 of AZD1222 vaccination. The receptor's source is an adult in good health.

The CDR3 coding sequence is TGTGCCAGCAGCGACGGACTAACGGGACTAGCGGGAACCGAGCAGTTCTTC. This codes for CASSDGLTGLAGTEQFF. This chain connects TRBV7-9 to TRBJ2-1; TRBD2 matches 13 bases. The germline gives CDR1 SEHNR, CDR2 FQNEAQ (reference sequence). The CDR3 is 17 amino acids. V dropped 5 bases and J dropped 10; count of bases not matched to a gene: 14.